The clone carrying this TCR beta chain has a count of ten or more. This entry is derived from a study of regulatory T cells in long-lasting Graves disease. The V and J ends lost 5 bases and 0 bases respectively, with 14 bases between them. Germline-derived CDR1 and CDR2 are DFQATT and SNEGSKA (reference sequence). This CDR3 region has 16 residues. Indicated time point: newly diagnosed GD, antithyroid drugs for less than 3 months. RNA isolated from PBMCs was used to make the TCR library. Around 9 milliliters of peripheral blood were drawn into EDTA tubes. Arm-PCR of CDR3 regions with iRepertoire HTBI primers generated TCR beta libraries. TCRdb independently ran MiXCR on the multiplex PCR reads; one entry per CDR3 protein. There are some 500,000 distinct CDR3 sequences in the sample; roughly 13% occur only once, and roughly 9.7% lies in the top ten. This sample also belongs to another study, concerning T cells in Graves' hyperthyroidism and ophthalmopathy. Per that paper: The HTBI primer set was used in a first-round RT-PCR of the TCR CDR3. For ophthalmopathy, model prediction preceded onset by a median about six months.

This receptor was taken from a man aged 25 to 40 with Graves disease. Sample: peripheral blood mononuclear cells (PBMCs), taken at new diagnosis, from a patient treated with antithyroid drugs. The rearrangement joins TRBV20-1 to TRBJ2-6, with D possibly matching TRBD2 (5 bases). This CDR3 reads CSAPGRRGSGANVLTF. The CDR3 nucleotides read TGCAGTGCTCCTGGGAGACGGGGCTCTGGGGCCAACGTCCTGACTTTC.